This T cell receptor (beta chain) originates from a study of beta chain features in type 1 diabetes. Study information: Across every sample, around 98 million sorted cells were examined in total. Findings and caveats of the study: Moderate yet significant TCRB CDR3 shortening was seen in Type 1 diabetes patients in all four CD4+ subsets. Patients with type 1 diabetes carried fewer insertions and had more deletions at their VDJ junctions.

Germline V lookup: CDR1 SGHVS, CDR2 FQNEAQ. This CDR3 spans 15 amino acids. V shed 0 bases and J shed 5 bases, with 14 bases lying between them. Blood was drawn once from each donor into heparinised tubes. The draws averaged approximately 110 mL. As regards this clone: Antigen: not known.

The investigators reverse transcribed all of the isolated RNA, so they sequenced expressed TCRB transcripts. Using immunoSEQ multiplex PCR, the repertoire was profiled, and TCRdb retains in-frame clones only, with some absent. This table holds 150,000 or so clones, around 8.3% found once. The chain uses TRBV7-8 and TRBJ2-7, with D perhaps TRBD2 (6 bases). The sequence was obtained from a woman aged 18-30 years with type 1 diabetes. The sample was central memory CD4+ T cells from blood. Here the CDR3 DNA reads TGTGCCAGCAGCTTAGCCCGCCCGGGCGGGGACGAGCAGTACTTC. Translating it yields CASSLARPGGDEQYF.